What follows is one TCR beta chain and its context. The antigen is undetermined. These data come from a study of vaccination and CD4 T cells after COVID-19. Sequenced with the Oncomine TCR Beta short-read assay was DNA taken from cultured CD4+ T cells. TCRdb processed the PCR reads anew with MiXCR; each CDR3 protein has one entry. Of about 11,000 distinct CDR3 sequences listed, 35% to 55% are singletons. As to treatment: roughly ten-day PBMC culture with coronavirus spike peptide pools or control peptides (ViraFEST assay). CDR1 MDHEN and CDR2 SYDVKM come from the germline V gene. This CDR3 is built from 14 residues. Trimming removed 6 bases from V and 3 bases from J, with 14 bases in between.

The chain recombines TRBV28 with TRBJ1-1, with unresolved D. Input material: CD4+ T cells from blood, cultured in vitro. This receptor was identified in a human donor who had recovered from COVID-19. CDR3 protein: CASSRQTPYTEAFF. Here the CDR3 DNA reads TGTGCCAGCAGCAGACAAACCCCGTACACTGAAGCTTTCTTT.